The 2 T cell receptor beta chains in this list originate from one sample, sequenced in a study of regulatory T cells in long-lasting Graves disease. For TCR beta, libraries came from iRepertoire HTBI primers and Arm-PCR of CDR3 regions. TCRdb used MiXCR to reprocess the multiplex PCR reads, holding one entry per CDR3 protein. The table includes 500,000 to 700,000 distinct CDR3 sequences, 30% detected once. The time point is: persistent/refractory GD, antithyroid drugs over 5 years with positive TRAb. PBMC-extracted RNA yielded the TCR library. Sequenced material: peripheral blood mononuclear cells (PBMCs), taken when the disease was refractory, from a patient treated with antithyroid drugs. These receptor sequences come from a female donor with Graves disease.

The genes are TRBV5-1 and TRBJ1-1; no clear D. V lost 4 bases, J lost 1 base, and 14 bases lay in between. Germline V gene sequence: CDR1 SGHRS, CDR2 YFSETQ. CDR3 length: 15 amino acids. The chain's CDR3 is CASSLSLGPNTEAFF. In DNA form, the CDR3 reads TGCGCCAGCAGCCTCTCGTTAGGCCCGAACACTGAAGCTTTCTTT.

This clonotype showed up just a few times. The rearrangement links TRBV27 to TRBJ1-1, with D possibly being TRBD1 (6 bases). Per the germline V gene, CDR1 is MNHEY and CDR2 is SMNVEV (reference sequence). Trimming cost V 5 bases and J 3 bases, with 10 bases left between them. The CDR3 spans 13 residues. This CDR3 is CASSARGYTEAFF. DNA of the CDR3: TGTGCCAGCAGTGCCAGGGGTTACACTGAAGCTTTCTTT.